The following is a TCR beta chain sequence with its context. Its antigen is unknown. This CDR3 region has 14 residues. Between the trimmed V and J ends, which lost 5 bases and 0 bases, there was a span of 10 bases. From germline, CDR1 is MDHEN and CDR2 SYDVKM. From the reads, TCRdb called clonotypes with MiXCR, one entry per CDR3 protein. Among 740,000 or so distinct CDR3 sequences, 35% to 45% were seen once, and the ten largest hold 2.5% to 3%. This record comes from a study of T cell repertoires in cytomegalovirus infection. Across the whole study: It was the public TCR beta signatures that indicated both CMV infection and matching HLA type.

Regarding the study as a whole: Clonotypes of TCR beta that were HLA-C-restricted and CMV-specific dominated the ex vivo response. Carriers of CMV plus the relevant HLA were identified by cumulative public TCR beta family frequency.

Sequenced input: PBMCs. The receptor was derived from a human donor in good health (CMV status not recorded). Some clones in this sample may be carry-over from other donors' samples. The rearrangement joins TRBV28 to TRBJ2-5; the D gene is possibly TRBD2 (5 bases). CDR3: CASSDQRYQETQYF. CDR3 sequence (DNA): TGTGCCAGCAGTGATCAGCGGTACCAAGAGACCCAGTACTTC.